A single T cell receptor (beta chain) is shown here with its context. The CDR3 spans 15 residues. CDR1 is SGDLS and CDR2 is YYNGEE in the germline V gene. V shed 4 bases, J shed 4 bases, and the junction held 7 bases outside the gene matches. Profiling relied on immunoSEQ multiplex PCR, and the TCRdb table lists in-frame clones only, not all of them. Counted here are around 30,000 clones, over 85% occurring once; the ten biggest clones make up roughly 28%. The data derive from a study of OX40 agonist ivuxolimab in advanced cancers. Study information: Patients received ivuxolimab, an intravenous treatment, every 2 weeks at 0.01 to 10 mg/kg. Among those enrolled, mean age was roughly 62 years (range about 20 to 79) and 82.7% were male.

The sequence was collected from an adult with an advanced solid tumor such as melanoma, head and neck, liver or kidney cancer. The chain employs TRBV9 and TRBJ2-1; TRBD1 matches 8 bases. Sequenced material: CD4+ or CD8+ T cells sorted from blood, taken in a trial of the OX40 agonist ivuxolimab. CDR3 region: CASSSPTGEYNEQFF. The DNA of the CDR3 is TGTGCCAGCAGCTCCCCGACAGGGGAGTACAATGAGCAGTTCTTC. Based on the CDR3 plus reference TRBV9 and TRBJ2-1, the full variable domain is DSGVTQTPKHLITATGQRVTLRCSPRSGDLSVYWYQQSLDQGLQFLIQYYNGEERAKGNILERFSAQQFPDLHSELNLSSLELGDSALYFCASSSPTGEYNEQFFGPGTRLTVL.